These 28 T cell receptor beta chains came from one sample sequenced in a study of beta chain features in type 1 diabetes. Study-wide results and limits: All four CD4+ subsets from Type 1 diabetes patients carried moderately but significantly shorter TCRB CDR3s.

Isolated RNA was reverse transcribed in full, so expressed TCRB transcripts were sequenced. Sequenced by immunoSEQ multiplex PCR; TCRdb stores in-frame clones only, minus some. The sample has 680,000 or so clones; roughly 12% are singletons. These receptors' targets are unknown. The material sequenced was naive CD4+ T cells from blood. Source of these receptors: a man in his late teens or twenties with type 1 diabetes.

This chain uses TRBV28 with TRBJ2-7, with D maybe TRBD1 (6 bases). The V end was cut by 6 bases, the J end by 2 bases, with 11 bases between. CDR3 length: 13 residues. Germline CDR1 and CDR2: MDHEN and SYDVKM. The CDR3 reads CASSSGTPYEQYF. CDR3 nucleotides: TGTGCCAGCAGCTCCGGGACACCCTACGAGCAGTACTTC.

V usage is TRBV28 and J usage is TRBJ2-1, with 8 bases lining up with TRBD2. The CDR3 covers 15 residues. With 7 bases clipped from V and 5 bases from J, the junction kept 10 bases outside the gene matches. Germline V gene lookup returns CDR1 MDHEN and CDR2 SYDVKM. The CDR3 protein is CASTSGGLRDNEQFF. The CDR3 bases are TGTGCCAGCACGTCGGGGGGGCTGAGGGACAATGAGCAGTTCTTC.

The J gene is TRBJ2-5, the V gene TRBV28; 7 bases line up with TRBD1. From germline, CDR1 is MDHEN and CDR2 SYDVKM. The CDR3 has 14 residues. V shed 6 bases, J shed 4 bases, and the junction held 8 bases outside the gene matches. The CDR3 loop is CASSLQGVLETQYF. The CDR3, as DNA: TGTGCCAGCAGCCTCCAGGGGGTATTAGAGACCCAGTACTTC.

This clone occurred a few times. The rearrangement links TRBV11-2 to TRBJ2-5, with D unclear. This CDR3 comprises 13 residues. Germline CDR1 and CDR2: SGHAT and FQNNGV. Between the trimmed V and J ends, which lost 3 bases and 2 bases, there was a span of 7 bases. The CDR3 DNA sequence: TGTGCCAGCAGCTTGCGAGATCAAGAGACCCAGTACTTC. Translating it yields CASSLRDQETQYF.

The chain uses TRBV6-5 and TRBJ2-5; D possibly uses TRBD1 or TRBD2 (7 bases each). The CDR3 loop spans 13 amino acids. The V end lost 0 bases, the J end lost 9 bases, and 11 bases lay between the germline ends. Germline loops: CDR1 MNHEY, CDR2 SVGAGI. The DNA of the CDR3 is TGTGCCAGCAGTTACTCTGCAGGGGGGGCCCAGTACTTC. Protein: CASSYSAGGAQYF.

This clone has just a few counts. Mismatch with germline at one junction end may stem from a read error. CDR3 in amino acids: CAISESEGVLNTGELFF. CDR3 nucleotide sequence: TGTGCCATCAGTGAGTCGGAGGGGGTCTTAAACACCGGGGAGCTGTTTTTT. The gene calls are TRBV6-1 and TRBJ2-2; either TRBD1 or TRBD2 may fit D (6 bases each). This CDR3 spans 17 amino acids. Germline V CDR1 and CDR2: MNHNS, SASEGT.

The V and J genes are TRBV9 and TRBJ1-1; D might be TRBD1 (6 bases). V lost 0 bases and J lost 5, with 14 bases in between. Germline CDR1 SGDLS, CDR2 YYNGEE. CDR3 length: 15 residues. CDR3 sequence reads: CASSVGGTWGTEAFF. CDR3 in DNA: TGTGCCAGCAGCGTAGGAGGGACATGGGGGACTGAAGCTTTCTTT.

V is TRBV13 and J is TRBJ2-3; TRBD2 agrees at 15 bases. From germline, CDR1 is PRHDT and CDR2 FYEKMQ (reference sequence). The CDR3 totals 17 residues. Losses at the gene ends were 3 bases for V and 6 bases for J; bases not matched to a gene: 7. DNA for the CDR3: TGTGCCAGCAGCTTGACCGGGACTAGCGGGGGGCGGGATACGCAGTATTTT. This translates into CASSLTGTSGGRDTQYF.

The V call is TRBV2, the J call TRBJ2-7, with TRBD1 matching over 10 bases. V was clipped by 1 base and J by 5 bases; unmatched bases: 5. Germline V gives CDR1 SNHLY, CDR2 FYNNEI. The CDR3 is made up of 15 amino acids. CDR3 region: CASSEGGQGFHEQYF. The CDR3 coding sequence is TGTGCCAGCAGTGAAGGGGGACAGGGGTTCCACGAGCAGTACTTC.

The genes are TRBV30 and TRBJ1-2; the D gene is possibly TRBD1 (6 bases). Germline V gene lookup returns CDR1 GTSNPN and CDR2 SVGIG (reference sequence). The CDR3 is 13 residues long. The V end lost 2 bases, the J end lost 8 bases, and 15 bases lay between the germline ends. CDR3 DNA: TGTGCCTGGAGTCCACAGGGTTTATACGGCTACACCTTC. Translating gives CAWSPQGLYGYTF. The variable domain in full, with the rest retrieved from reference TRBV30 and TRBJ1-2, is SQTIHQWPATLVQPVGSPLSLECTVEGTSNPNLYWYRQAAGRGLQLLFYSVGIGQISSEVPQNLSASRPQDRQFILSSKKLLLSDSGFYLCAWSPQGLYGYTFGSGTRLTVV.

CDR3 in amino acids: CASSRADGLFTEAFF. CDR3 nucleotide sequence: TGTGCCAGCAGCCGCGCGGACGGGTTATTTACTGAAGCTTTCTTT. This rearrangement joins TRBV7-9 to TRBJ1-1; no reliable D call. This CDR3 comprises 15 residues. Germline V CDR1 and CDR2: SEHNR, FQNEAQ (reference sequence). Trimming cost V 5 bases and J 5 bases, with 18 bases left between them.

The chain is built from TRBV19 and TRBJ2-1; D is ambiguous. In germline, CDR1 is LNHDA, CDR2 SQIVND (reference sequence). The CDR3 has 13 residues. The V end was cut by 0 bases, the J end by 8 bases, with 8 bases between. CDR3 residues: CASSIERAYEQFF. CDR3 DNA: TGTGCCAGTAGTATAGAGAGAGCGTATGAGCAGTTCTTC.

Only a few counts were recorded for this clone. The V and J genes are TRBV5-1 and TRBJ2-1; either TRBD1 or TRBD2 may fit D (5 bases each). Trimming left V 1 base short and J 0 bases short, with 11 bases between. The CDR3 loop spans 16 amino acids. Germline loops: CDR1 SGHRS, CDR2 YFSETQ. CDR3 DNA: TGCGCCAGCAGCTTGCTAACAGGACTCTCCTACAATGAGCAGTTCTTC. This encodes CASSLLTGLSYNEQFF.

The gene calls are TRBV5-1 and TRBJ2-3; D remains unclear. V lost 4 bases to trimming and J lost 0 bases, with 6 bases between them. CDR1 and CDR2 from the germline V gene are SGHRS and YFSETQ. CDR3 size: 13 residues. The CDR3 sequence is CASSPSSTDTQYF. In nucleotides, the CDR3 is TGCGCCAGCAGCCCCTCAAGCACAGATACGCAGTATTTT.

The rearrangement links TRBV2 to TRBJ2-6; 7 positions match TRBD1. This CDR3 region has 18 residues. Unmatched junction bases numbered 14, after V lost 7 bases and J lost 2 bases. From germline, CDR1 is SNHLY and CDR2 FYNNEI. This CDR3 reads CASIFPGQNLPGANVLTF. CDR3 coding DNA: TGTGCCAGCATATTTCCGGGACAGAATTTGCCTGGGGCCAACGTCCTGACTTTC.

The CDR3, as DNA: TGTGCCAGCAGCTTATCTGCAGCCTACAATGAGCAGTTCTTC. This sequence encodes CASSLSAAYNEQFF. The rearrangement joins TRBV7-8 to TRBJ2-1; D is unresolved. CDR3 size: 14 residues. V lost 2 bases and J lost 2, with 7 bases in between. Germline V gene sequence: CDR1 SGHVS, CDR2 FQNEAQ.

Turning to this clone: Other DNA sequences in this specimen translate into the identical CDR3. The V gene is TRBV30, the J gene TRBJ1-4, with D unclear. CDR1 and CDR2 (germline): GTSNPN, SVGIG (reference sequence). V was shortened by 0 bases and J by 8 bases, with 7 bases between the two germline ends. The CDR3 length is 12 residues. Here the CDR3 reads CAWSVSGEKLFF. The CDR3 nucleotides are TGTGCCTGGAGTGTCTCGGGAGAAAAACTGTTTTTT.

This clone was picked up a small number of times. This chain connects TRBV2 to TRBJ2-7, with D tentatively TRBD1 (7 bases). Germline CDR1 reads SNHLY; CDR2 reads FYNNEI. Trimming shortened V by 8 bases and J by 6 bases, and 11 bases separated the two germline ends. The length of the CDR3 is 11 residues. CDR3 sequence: CASHRGGEQYF. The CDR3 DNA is TGTGCCAGCCACAGGGGAGGCGAGCAGTACTTC.

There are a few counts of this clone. This CDR3 reads CASSVFPGQGGEQYF. DNA of the CDR3: TGTGCCAGCAGCGTTTTCCCCGGACAGGGCGGCGAGCAGTACTTC. This rearrangement joins TRBV9 to TRBJ2-7, with TRBD1 matching 8 bases. J was trimmed by 6 bases and V by 2 bases; bases with no gene match: 10. The CDR3 is 15 amino acids. Germline values: CDR1 SGDLS, CDR2 YYNGEE. The full variable domain, completed using reference TRBV9 and TRBJ2-7, is DSGVTQTPKHLITATGQRVTLRCSPRSGDLSVYWYQQSLDQGLQFLIQYYNGEERAKGNILERFSAQQFPDLHSELNLSSLELGDSALYFCASSVFPGQGGEQYFGPGTRLTVT.

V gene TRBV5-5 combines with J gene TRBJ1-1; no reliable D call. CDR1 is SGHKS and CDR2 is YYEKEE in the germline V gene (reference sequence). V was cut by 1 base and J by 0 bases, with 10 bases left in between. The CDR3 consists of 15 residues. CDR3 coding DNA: TGTGCCAGCAGCTTGAGTTGGTACCTGAACACTGAAGCTTTCTTT. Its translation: CASSLSWYLNTEAFF.

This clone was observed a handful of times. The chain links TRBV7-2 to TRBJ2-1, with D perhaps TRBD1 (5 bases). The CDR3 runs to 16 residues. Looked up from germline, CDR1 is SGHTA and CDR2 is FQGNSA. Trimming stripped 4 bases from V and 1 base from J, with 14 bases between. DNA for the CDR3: TGTGCCAGCAGCTCCGACGGACACCTTTCCTACAATGAGCAGTTCTTC. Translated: CASSSDGHLSYNEQFF.

In DNA, the CDR3 is TGCAGCGTTGACAGGGCAATGAACACTGAAGCTTTCTTT. It codes for CSVDRAMNTEAFF. The genes are TRBV29-1 and TRBJ1-1; D might be TRBD1 (5 bases). With 3 bases removed from V and 0 bases from J, the gap between germline ends came to 8 bases. Germline-derived CDR1 and CDR2 are SQVTM and ANQGSEA. The CDR3 length is 13 residues.

The CDR3 here is CAISEGLARDTQYF. CDR3 bases: TGTGCCATCAGTGAAGGTCTCGCAAGGGATACGCAGTATTTT. The chain has TRBV10-3 and TRBJ2-3; D ambiguous. The germline gives CDR1 ENHRY, CDR2 SYGVKD. V was cut by 3 bases and J by 6 bases, with 13 bases left in between. This CDR3 is 14 amino acids long.

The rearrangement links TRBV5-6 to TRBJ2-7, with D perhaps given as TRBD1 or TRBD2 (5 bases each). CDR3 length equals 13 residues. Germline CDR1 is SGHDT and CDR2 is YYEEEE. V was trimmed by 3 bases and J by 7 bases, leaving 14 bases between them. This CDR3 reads CASSSGTKREQYF. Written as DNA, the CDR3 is TGTGCCAGCAGCTCAGGGACCAAACGGGAGCAGTACTTC.

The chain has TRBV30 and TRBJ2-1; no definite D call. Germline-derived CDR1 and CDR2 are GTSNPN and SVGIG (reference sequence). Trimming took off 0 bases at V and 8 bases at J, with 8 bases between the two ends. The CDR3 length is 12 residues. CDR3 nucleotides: TGTGCCTGGAGTGTACTCAGAGATGAGCAGTTCTTC. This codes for CAWSVLRDEQFF.

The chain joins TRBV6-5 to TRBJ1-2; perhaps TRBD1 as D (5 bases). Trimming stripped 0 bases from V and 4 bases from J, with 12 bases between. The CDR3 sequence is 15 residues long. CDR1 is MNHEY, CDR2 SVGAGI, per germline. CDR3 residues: CASSYSRWGGYGYTF. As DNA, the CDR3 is TGTGCCAGCAGTTACTCTAGGTGGGGCGGCTATGGCTACACCTTC.

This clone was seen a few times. The CDR3 sequence is CAWSDQGARNTEAFF. The CDR3 DNA reads as TGTGCCTGGAGTGACCAGGGGGCGAGGAACACTGAAGCTTTCTTT. The rearrangement uses TRBV30 and TRBJ1-1, with 8 bases lining up with TRBD1. Trimming took 1 base from V and 1 from J; bases not matched to a gene: 5. Germline CDR1 is GTSNPN and CDR2 is SVGIG (reference sequence). The length of the CDR3 is 15 residues.

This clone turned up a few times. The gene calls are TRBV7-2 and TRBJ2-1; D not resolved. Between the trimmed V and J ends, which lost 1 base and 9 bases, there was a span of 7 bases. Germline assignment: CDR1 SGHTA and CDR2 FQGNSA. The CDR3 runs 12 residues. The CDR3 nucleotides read TGTGCCAGCAGCTTAGTCCGGATTGAGCAGTTCTTC. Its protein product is CASSLVRIEQFF.